This T cell receptor (beta chain) was captured by sequencing in a study of low-dose radiotherapy and immunotherapy resistance in tumors. Study summary: Cohort 2 was treated with 1 Gy per fraction every two weeks, amounting to 13 Gy across 26 weeks. Intravenous cyclophosphamide at 200 mg/m2 preceded radiation and immunotherapy by one day, every two weeks.

TRAV and TRBV primers primed cDNA for both TCRalpha and TCRbeta. The authors ran around 18 PCR cycles to amplify TCRs with a constant-region primer and V-primer adapter. Isolated mRNA underwent amplification by in vitro transcription. One entry per CDR3 protein results from TCRdb running MiXCR on the reads. The data hold about 35,000 distinct CDR3 sequences, with 20% observed a single time. Described time point: after trial treatment. Treatment of the sample: LDRT plus nivolumab, ipilimumab, low-dose cyclophosphamide and aspirin (RACIN trial). CDR3 length: 14 residues. The ends were cut back, 3 bases at V and 8 bases at J, with 15 bases in the middle. The germline gives CDR1 SGHRS, CDR2 YFSETQ. This clonotype was counted ten times or more.

Sequencing used PBMCs, obtained after low-dose radiotherapy plus immunotherapy. V usage is TRBV5-1 and J usage is TRBJ2-1; tentatively, D is TRBD1 or TRBD2 (7 bases each). The TCR was taken from a female donor with ovarian cancer. This chain's CDR3 is CASSWGRGGDEQFF. The CDR3 DNA follows: TGCGCCAGCAGCTGGGGCAGGGGGGGGGATGAGCAGTTCTTC.